This note documents a single T cell receptor (beta chain) sequence. The method was immunoSEQ multiplex PCR; TCRdb's version includes in-frame clones alone and lacks a portion of them. The sample includes approximately 380,000 clones, more than 75% of them seen just once. V lost 1 base to trimming and J lost 4 bases, with 13 bases between them. Per germline, CDR1 LGHNA and CDR2 YSLEER. This CDR3 region has 15 residues. The sample comes from a study of blood T cell repertoires in COVID-19. This TCR was recovered from a woman aged 18 to 35 who had recovered from COVID-19. Specimen: PBMCs or T cells enriched from blood (not recorded which). The chain employs TRBV4-3 and TRBJ1-2; D gene unclear. The CDR3: CASSQGRAGGYGYTF. For the CDR3, the DNA is TGCGCCAGCAGCCAAGGTCGCGCGGGTGGCTATGGCTACACCTTC.